This TCR beta chain was identified during a study of T cell responses to AZD1222 COVID-19 vaccine. Study-wide findings and caveats: Females made up more of the donors, who were largely white British, and clonal diversity may have come out too low. CD4 TCRs associated with vaccination spanned spike, dominating at 160-218 and 743-854.

Points on this clone: The antigen remains undetermined.

J was trimmed by 3 bases and V by 4 bases; bases with no gene match: 9. This CDR3 spans 17 amino acids. In germline, CDR1 is SGHTA, CDR2 FQGTGA. TCRdb keeps only in-frame clones here, not all; method: immunoSEQ multiplex PCR. Among some 120,000 clones listed, about 93% were seen once. The clonotype originates from an adult who received the MenACWY meningococcal vaccine as a control. The V and J genes are TRBV7-3 and TRBJ2-6; TRBD1 matches at 7 bases. The sequences come from peripheral blood, collected 28 days after the second dose of the MenACWY control vaccine. The CDR3 here is CASSSSTGANGANVLTF. In DNA form, the CDR3 reads TGTGCCAGCAGCTCATCAACAGGGGCGAATGGGGCCAACGTCCTGACTTTC.